This T cell receptor (beta chain) was retrieved from a study of cytomegalovirus exposure and HLA in healthy donors. Whole-study context: T cells numbering about 179 million yielded approximately 120 million unique TCR beta sequences in an earlier analysis.

This CDR3 is built from 14 residues. V was pared by 0 bases and J by 5 bases, with 11 bases between. Germline-derived CDR1 and CDR2 are SGHRS and YFSETQ. Notes on this clone: Its specificity is not known.

PCR used 60 Vbeta primers and 13 Jbeta primers. Measured with immunoSEQ multiplex PCR; TCRdb has only the in-frame clones, and not every one. The sample records roughly 110,000 clones, roughly 80% being singletons. Study outcomes and limitations: The sole available immune exposure information was CMV serostatus. Diagnosis of cytomegalovirus status made by the classifier reportedly showed high specificity and sensitivity.

The sequence derives from a man in his fifties or sixties in good health and CMV-seronegative. Sequencing input: PBMCs. V and J are TRBV5-1 and TRBJ1-1; D call uncertain. This CDR3 is CASSLGRRETEAFF. In DNA form, the CDR3 reads TGCGCCAGCAGCTTGGGACGTCGGGAGACTGAAGCTTTCTTT.